One and the same sample provided the 15 T cell receptor beta chains below, sequenced in a study of T cell changes during pregnancy in multiple sclerosis. TCRdb's table, derived via immunoSEQ multiplex PCR, lists solely in-frame clones and lacks some. The table records around 38,000 clones, roughly 90% of them present only once. The sample here was CD8+ T cells from peripheral blood mononuclear cells, taken in the third trimester of pregnancy. The receptors come from a female donor with multiple sclerosis, enrolled in a pregnancy study.

V and J are TRBV5-4 and TRBJ2-7, with a weak D call TRBD1 (6 bases). V was cut by 4 bases and J by 3 bases, with 11 bases left in between. Germline lookup yields CDR1 SGHNT and CDR2 YYREEE (reference sequence). The length of the CDR3 is 13 residues. CDR3 in DNA: TGTGCCAGCAGCCTGGACAGTGACTACGAGCAGTACTTC. This gives the protein CASSLDSDYEQYF.

The gene calls are TRBV19 and TRBJ2-1, with unresolved D. CDR1 and CDR2 from the germline V gene are LNHDA and SQIVND (reference sequence). The V and J ends lost 7 bases and 2 bases respectively, with 12 bases between them. The CDR3 has 14 amino acids. Here the CDR3 DNA reads TGTGCCAGTAAGCCCGCATATACCTACAATGAGCAGTTCTTC. Its protein product is CASKPAYTYNEQFF.

The V call is TRBV29-1, the J call TRBJ2-7; 9 positions agree with TRBD1. V shed 7 bases, J shed 0 bases, and the junction held 4 bases outside the gene matches. CDR3 size: 13 residues. The V gene's germline CDR1 is SQVTM and CDR2 ANQGSEA. DNA of the CDR3: TGCAGCGGTATGACAGGGGGCTCCTACGAGCAGTACTTC. It encodes CSGMTGGSYEQYF.

The chain is built from TRBV5-4 and TRBJ2-7, with 12 bases fitting TRBD1. The germline V gene has CDR1 SGHNT and CDR2 YYREEE (reference sequence). V was pared by 5 bases and J by 5 bases, with 8 bases of the junction left unmatched. The CDR3 totals 15 residues. As DNA, the CDR3 is TGTGCCAGCAGGCGTCCCGGGACAGGGGGCAACGAGCAGTACTTC. This codes for CASRRPGTGGNEQYF.

The chain has TRBV4-2 and TRBJ2-7; a possible D gene is TRBD2 (5 bases). The CDR3 spans 13 residues. Germline V lookup: CDR1 LGHNA, CDR2 YNFKEQ. Between the trimmed V and J ends, which lost 5 bases and 5 bases, there was a span of 13 bases. The CDR3 region has the DNA TGTGCCAGCAGCTCCATGTTACTAGACGAGCAGTACTTC. Its translation: CASSSMLLDEQYF.

V usage is TRBV11-3 and J usage is TRBJ1-1; the D gene is possibly TRBD1 (6 bases). Germline values: CDR1 SGHNT, CDR2 YENEEA. V lost 6 bases, J lost 0 bases, and 11 bases lay in between. CDR3 length equals 14 residues. The CDR3 nucleotides are TGTGCCAGCAGTCCCAGGACAGTGAACACTGAAGCTTTCTTT. It translates to CASSPRTVNTEAFF.

The rearrangement links TRBV4-3 to TRBJ2-7; 9 bases fit TRBD2. In germline, CDR1 is LGHNA, CDR2 YSLEER. The CDR3 is made up of 15 amino acids. Losses at the gene ends were 3 bases for V and 4 bases for J; bases not matched to a gene: 7. This CDR3 is CASSQWREGLYEQYF. The DNA of the CDR3 is TGCGCCAGCAGCCAGTGGCGGGAGGGCCTATACGAGCAGTACTTC.

The chain uses TRBV5-1 and TRBJ2-7; D gene uncertain. The CDR3 length is 19 residues. V lost 7 bases and J lost 2, with 31 bases in between. From germline, CDR1 is SGHRS and CDR2 YFSETQ. CDR3: CASSQDRLGTLKKAYEQYF. CDR3 sequence (DNA): TGCGCCAGCTCTCAAGACCGGCTAGGAACTCTGAAAAAGGCCTACGAGCAGTACTTC.

Within the sample, this clone is medium-sized. This chain joins TRBV4-3 and TRBJ2-7; maybe TRBD1 (5 bases). CDR1 and CDR2 (germline): LGHNA, YSLEER. The CDR3 covers 15 residues. V was shortened by 1 base and J by 1 base, with 11 bases between the two germline ends. In nucleotides, the CDR3 is TGCGCCAGCAGCCAAGTTCTGGACACTTCCTACGAGCAGTACTTC. Protein product: CASSQVLDTSYEQYF.

This clone was seen a single time. This chain links TRBV7-2 with TRBJ2-3; 9 bases fit TRBD1. This CDR3 has 18 amino acids. J was trimmed by 2 bases and V by 5 bases; bases with no gene match: 14. CDR1 SGHTA and CDR2 FQGNSA come from the germline V gene. The DNA of the CDR3 is TGTGCCAGCAGCCCTCGCGGGTTTTGGACAGGGGACACAGATACGCAGTATTTT. Amino acid sequence: CASSPRGFWTGDTDTQYF. The variable domain in full, with the rest retrieved from reference TRBV7-2 and TRBJ2-3, is GAGVSQSPSNKVTEKGKDVELRCDPISGHTALYWYRQSLGQGLEFLIYFQGNSAPDKSGLPSDRFSAERTGGSVSTLTIQRTQQEDSAVYLCASSPRGFWTGDTDTQYFGPGTRLTVL.

The CDR3 spells CASSLLAGAYNEQFF. DNA of the CDR3: TGTGCCAGCAGCCTACTAGCGGGGGCCTACAATGAGCAGTTCTTC. This chain connects TRBV6-4 to TRBJ2-1, with 11 positions matching TRBD2. The CDR3 spans 15 residues. Germline assignment: CDR1 MRHNA and CDR2 SNTAGT. V lost 6 bases and J lost 2; bases outside the gene matches: 3.

The chain links TRBV9 to TRBJ1-2, with 10 nucleotides matching TRBD1. This CDR3 has 14 amino acids. V lost 7 bases to trimming and J lost 5 bases; unmatched junction nucleotides: 8. Germline CDR1 is SGDLS and CDR2 is YYNGEE. CDR3 protein: CASQDRGPFYGYTF. The CDR3 DNA is TGTGCCAGCCAAGACAGGGGGCCGTTTTATGGCTACACCTTC.

This clone was recorded only once. The rearrangement uses TRBV4-1 and TRBJ2-2, with D possibly being TRBD2 (6 bases). CDR1 is MGHRA and CDR2 is YSYEKL in the germline V gene. V lost 3 bases and J lost 4, with 12 bases in between. The CDR3 extends over 15 amino acids. The chain's CDR3 is CASSHEGGGTGELFF. CDR3 DNA sequence: TGCGCCAGCAGCCATGAGGGAGGAGGCACCGGGGAGCTGTTTTTT.

The chain has TRBV27 and TRBJ2-7; D is unresolved. CDR1 and CDR2 from the germline V gene are MNHEY and SMNVEV (reference sequence). The CDR3 loop spans 14 amino acids. V was shortened by 6 bases and J by 3 bases, with 15 bases between the two germline ends. The CDR3 protein is CASSTSGVIYEQYF. CDR3 DNA sequence: TGTGCCAGCAGCACCTCGGGTGTAATCTACGAGCAGTACTTC.

The V call is TRBV4-3, the J call TRBJ1-1; 9 bases match TRBD1. The CDR3 is made up of 15 amino acids. Per germline, CDR1 LGHNA and CDR2 YSLEER. Losses at the gene ends were 0 bases for V and 3 bases for J; bases not matched to a gene: 2. DNA for the CDR3: TGCGCCAGCAGCCAAGATAGGACAGGGGACACTGAAGCTTTCTTT. Protein sequence: CASSQDRTGDTEAFF.